This T cell receptor beta chain was observed in a study of T-cell memory formation after mild COVID-19. A remark on this clonotype: Its target is not known.

Overall study results and limits: CD4+ contracting clones were mainly CM and EM; CD8+ ones, EMRA. Later expanders leaned CD4+, whereas day 15 to 85 contracting clones were balanced CD4/CD8. Certain responding clones were present in pre-infection memory, suggesting participation of cross-reactive memory. Whether day 37 second-wave clones are SARS-CoV-2-specific was not confirmed.

In germline, CDR1 is LNHDA, CDR2 SQIVND (reference sequence). The V and J ends lost 1 base and 0 bases respectively, with 8 bases between them. The CDR3 has 15 amino acids. From the 5' RACE reads, TCRdb called clonotypes with MiXCR, one entry per CDR3 protein. The table lists some 280,000 distinct CDR3 sequences, 15% to 20% of them singletons. The TCR was taken from a young man who had mild COVID-19 (a few samples of this study predate the infection). Cell type and time point are not known. This chain links TRBV19 with TRBJ2-3, with a tentative D call TRBD2 (5 bases). The sequencing sample was made of PBMCs or a T cell subset sorted from them (not recorded which). In DNA, the CDR3 is TGTGCCAGTAGTATAGGGAGAGGGAGCACAGATACGCAGTATTTT. Translating it yields CASSIGRGSTDTQYF.